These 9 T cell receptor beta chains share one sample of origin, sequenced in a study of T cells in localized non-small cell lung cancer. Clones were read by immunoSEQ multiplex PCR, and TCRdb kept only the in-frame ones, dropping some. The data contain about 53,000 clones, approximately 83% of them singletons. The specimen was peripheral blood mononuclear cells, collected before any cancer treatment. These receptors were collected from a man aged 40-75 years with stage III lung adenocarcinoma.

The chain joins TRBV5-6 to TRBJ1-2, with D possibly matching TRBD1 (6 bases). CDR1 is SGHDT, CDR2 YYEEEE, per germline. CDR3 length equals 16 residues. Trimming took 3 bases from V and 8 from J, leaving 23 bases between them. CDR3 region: CASSSYDHTGSHGYTF. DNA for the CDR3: TGTGCCAGCAGCTCCTACGATCACACAGGGTCTCACGGCTACACCTTC.

The DNA of the CDR3 is TGTGCCACCAGCACCTGGACAGGGGATACGTACAATGAGCAGTTCTTC. Encoded protein: CATSTWTGDTYNEQFF. The rearrangement uses TRBV15 and TRBJ2-1; the match to TRBD1 covers 9 bases. From germline, CDR1 is LNHNV and CDR2 YYDKDF (reference sequence). V lost 4 bases and J lost 4; bases outside the gene matches: 8. This CDR3 comprises 16 residues.

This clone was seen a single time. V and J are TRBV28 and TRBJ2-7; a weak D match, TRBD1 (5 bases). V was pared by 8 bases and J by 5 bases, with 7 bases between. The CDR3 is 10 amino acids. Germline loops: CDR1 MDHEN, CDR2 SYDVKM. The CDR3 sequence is CASGANEQYF. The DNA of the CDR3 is TGTGCCAGCGGGGCCAACGAGCAGTACTTC.

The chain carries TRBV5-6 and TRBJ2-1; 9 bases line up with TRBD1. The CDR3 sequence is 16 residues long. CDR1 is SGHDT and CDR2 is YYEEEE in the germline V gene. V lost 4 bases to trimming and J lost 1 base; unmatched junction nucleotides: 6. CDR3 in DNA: TGTGCCAGCAGCCAGGGGACAGGGTGGTCCTACAATGAGCAGTTCTTC. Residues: CASSQGTGWSYNEQFF. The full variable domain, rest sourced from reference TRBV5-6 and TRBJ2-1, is DAGVTQSPTHLIKTRGQQVTLRCSPKSGHDTVSWYQQALGQGPQFIFQYYEEEERQRGNFPDRFSGHQFPNYSSELNVNALLLGDSALYLCASSQGTGWSYNEQFFGPGTRLTVL.

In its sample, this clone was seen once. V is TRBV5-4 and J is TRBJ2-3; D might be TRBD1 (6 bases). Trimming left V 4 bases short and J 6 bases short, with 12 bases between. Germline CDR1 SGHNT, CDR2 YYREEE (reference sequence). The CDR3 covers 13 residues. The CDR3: CASSTWTVDTQYF. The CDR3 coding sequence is TGTGCCAGCAGCACCTGGACAGTTGATACGCAGTATTTT.

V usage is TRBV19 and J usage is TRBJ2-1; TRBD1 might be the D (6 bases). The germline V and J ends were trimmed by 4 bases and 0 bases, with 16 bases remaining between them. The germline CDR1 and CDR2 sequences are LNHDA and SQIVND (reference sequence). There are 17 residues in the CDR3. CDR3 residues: CASSTTLTGRSYNEQFF. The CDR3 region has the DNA TGTGCCAGTAGTACCACTTTGACAGGCCGCTCCTACAATGAGCAGTTCTTC.

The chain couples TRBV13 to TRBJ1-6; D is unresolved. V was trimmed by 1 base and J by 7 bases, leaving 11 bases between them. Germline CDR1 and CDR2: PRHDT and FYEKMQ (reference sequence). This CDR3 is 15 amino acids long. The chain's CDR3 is CASSLDGRRNSPLHF. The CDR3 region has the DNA TGTGCCAGCAGCTTAGACGGCAGGAGGAATTCACCCCTCCACTTT. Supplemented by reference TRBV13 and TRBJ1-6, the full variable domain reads AAGVIQSPRHLIKEKRETATLKCYPIPRHDTVYWYQQGPGQDPQFLISFYEKMQSDKGSIPDRFSAQQFSDYHSELNMSSLELGDSALYFCASSLDGRRNSPLHFGNGTRLTVT.

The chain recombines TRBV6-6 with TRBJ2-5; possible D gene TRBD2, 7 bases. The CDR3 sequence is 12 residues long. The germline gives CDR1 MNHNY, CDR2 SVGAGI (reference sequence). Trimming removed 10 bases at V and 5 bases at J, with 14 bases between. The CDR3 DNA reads TGTGCCACGGGGGGCACCACTGAGACCCAGTACTTC. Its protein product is CATGGTTETQYF.

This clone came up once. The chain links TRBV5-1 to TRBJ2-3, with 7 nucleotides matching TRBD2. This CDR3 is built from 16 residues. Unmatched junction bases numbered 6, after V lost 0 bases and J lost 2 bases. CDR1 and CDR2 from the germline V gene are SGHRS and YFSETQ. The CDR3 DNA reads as TGCGCCAGCAGCTTGGTAACGGGAGGACACACAGATACGCAGTATTTT. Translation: CASSLVTGGHTDTQYF.